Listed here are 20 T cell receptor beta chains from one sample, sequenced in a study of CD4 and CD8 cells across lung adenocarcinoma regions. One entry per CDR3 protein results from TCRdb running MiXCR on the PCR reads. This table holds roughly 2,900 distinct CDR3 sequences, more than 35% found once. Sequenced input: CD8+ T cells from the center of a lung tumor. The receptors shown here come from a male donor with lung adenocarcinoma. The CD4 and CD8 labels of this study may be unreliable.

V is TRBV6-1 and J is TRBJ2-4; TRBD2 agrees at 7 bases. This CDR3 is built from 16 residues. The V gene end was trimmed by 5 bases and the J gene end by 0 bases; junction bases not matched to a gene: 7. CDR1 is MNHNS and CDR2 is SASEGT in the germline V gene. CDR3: CASSTTSAGAKNIQYF. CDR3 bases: TGTGCCAGCAGTACAACTAGCGCGGGAGCCAAAAACATTCAGTACTTC.

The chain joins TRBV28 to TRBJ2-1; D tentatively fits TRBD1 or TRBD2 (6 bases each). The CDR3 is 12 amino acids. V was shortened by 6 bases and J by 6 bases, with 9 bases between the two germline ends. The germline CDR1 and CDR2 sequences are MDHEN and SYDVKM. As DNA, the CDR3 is TGTGCCAGCAGGTGGGGGGCCAATGAGCAGTTCTTC. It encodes CASRWGANEQFF.

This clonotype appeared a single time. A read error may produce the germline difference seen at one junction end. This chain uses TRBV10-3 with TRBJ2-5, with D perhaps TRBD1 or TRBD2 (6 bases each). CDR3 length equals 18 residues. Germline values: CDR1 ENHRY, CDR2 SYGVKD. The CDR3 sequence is CAISGAGRGGRSQETQYF. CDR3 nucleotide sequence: TGTGCGATCAGTGGTGCGGGGCGTGGGGGCCGAAGCCAAGAGACCCAGTACTTC.

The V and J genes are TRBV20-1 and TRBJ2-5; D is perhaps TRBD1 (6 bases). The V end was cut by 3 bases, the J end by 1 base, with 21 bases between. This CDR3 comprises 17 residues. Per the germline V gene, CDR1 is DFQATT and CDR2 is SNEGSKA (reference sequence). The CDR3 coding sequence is TGCAGTGCTAGTATTGAGGGATGGCAGGGGCCCCAAGAGACCCAGTACTTC. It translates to CSASIEGWQGPQETQYF.

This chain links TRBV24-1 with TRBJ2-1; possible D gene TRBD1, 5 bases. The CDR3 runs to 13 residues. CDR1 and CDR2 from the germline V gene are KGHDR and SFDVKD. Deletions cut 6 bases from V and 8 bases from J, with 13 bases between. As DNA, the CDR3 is TGTGCCACCAGTTCGGACACCAGGGATGAGCAGTTCTTC. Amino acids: CATSSDTRDEQFF.

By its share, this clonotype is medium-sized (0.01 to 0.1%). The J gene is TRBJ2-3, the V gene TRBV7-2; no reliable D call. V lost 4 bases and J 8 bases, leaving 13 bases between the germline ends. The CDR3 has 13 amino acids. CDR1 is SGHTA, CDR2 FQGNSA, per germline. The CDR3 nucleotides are TGTGCCAGCAGCTACCTGAGGAGTGGTACGCAGTATTTT. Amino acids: CASSYLRSGTQYF. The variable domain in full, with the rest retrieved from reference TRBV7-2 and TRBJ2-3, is GAGVSQSPSNKVTEKGKDVELRCDPISGHTALYWYRQSLGQGLEFLIYFQGNSAPDKSGLPSDRFSAERTGGSVSTLTIQRTQQEDSAVYLCASSYLRSGTQYFGPGTRLTVL.

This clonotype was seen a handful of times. CDR3 DNA: TGCAGTGCACCTATAGCGGGAGAAGTAACCGGGGAGCTGTTTTTT. Translated: CSAPIAGEVTGELFF. The gene calls are TRBV20-1 and TRBJ2-2, with 9 bases aligning to TRBD2. The CDR3 is 15 amino acids. The germline CDR1 and CDR2 sequences are DFQATT and SNEGSKA (reference sequence). Trimming removed 6 bases from V and 5 bases from J; junction bases left unmatched: 10.

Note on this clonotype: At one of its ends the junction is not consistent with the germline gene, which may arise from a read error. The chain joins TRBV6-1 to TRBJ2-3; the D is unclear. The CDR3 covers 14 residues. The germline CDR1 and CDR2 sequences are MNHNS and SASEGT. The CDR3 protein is CASRSLDAYNEQFF. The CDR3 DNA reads TGTGCCAGCAGGTCTCTTGACGCGTACAATGAGCAGTTCTTT.

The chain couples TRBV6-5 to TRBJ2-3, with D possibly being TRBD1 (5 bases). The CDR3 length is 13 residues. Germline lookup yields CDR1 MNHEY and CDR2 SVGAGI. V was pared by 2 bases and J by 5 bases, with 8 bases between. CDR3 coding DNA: TGTGCCAGCAGTTACACCAGGGTAGATACGCAGTATTTT. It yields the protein CASSYTRVDTQYF.

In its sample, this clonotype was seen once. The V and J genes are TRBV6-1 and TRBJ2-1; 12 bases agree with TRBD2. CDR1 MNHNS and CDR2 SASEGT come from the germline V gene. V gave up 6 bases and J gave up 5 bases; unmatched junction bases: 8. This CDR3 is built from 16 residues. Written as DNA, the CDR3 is TGTGCCAGCAGACTAGCGGGAGGCCCTACCCACAATGAGCAGTTCTTC. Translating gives CASRLAGGPTHNEQFF.

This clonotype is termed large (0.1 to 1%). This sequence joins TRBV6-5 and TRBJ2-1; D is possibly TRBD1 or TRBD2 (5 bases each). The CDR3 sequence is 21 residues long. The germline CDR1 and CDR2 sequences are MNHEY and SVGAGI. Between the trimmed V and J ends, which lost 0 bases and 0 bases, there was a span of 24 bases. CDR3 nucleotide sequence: TGTGCCAGCAGTTACTCGGAAAAGCCGGGACGGGGATGGTCCTCCTACAATGAGCAGTTCTTC. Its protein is CASSYSEKPGRGWSSYNEQFF.

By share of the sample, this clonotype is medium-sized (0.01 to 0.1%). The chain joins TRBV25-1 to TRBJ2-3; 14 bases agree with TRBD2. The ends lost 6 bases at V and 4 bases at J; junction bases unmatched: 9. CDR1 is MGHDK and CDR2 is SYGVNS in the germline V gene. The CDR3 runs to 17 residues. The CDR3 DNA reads TGTGCCAGCAGAAGAACCTGGACTAGCGGGAGGTCAGATACGCAGTATTTT. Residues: CASRRTWTSGRSDTQYF.

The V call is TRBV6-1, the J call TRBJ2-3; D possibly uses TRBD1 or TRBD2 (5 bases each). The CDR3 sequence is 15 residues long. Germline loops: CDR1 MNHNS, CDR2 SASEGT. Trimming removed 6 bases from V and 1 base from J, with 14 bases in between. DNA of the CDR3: TGTGCCAGCAGCCCTACTAGGGGTGGCACAGATACGCAGTATTTT. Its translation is CASSPTRGGTDTQYF.

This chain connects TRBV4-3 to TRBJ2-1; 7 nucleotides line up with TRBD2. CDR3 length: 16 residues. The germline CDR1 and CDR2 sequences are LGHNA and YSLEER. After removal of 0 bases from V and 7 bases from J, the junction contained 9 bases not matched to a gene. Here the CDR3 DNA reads TGCGCCAGCAGCCAAGATGTGGCTAGCGGAGGGAATGAGCAGTTCTTC. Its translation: CASSQDVASGGNEQFF.

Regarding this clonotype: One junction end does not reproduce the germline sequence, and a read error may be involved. The DNA of the CDR3 is TGTGCCAGCAGGAGATCGGCTTCTGGGGCCTACGTGCTGTCTTTC. As protein: CASRRSASGAYVLSF. This chain links TRBV11-1 with TRBJ2-6, with a weak D call TRBD1 (5 bases). CDR1 and CDR2 (germline): SGHAT, FQDESV (reference sequence). This CDR3 is 15 amino acids long.

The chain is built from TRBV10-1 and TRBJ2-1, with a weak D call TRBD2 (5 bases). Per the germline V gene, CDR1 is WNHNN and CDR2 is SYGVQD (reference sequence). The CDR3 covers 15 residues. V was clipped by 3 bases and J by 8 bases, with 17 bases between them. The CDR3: CASSDTGRGGDEQFF. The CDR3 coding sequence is TGCGCCAGCAGTGATACCGGGCGCGGAGGCGATGAGCAGTTCTTC.

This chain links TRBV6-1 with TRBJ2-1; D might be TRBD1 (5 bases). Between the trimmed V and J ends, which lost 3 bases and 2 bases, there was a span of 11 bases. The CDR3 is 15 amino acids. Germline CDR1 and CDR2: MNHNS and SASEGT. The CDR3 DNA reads TGTGCCAGCAGTGACAGGGCGGAACCCTACAATGAGCAGTTCTTC. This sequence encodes CASSDRAEPYNEQFF.

The CDR3: CASSGLAGVHEQFF. The CDR3, as DNA: TGTGCCAGCAGTGGGCTAGCGGGAGTACATGAGCAGTTCTTC. The gene calls are TRBV6-1 and TRBJ2-1; 10 positions agree with TRBD2. The CDR3 totals 14 residues. Germline V gene data show CDR1 as MNHNS and CDR2 as SASEGT. V trimming: 4 bases; J trimming: 8 bases; junction bases outside the gene matches: 5.

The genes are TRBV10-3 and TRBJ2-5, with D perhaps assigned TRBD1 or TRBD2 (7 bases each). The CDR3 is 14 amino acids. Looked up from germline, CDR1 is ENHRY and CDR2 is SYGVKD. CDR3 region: CAGSGGGGPDTQYF. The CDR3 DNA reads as TGTGCGGGGAGTGGGGGAGGGGGCCCAGATACCCAGTACTTC.

The CDR3 DNA sequence: TGCGCCAGCAGTGACGATCTAGCGGGAGGTTCAGAGCAGTTCTTC. This translates into CASSDDLAGGSEQFF. The J gene is TRBJ2-1, the V gene TRBV10-1; 11 nucleotides agree with TRBD2. The CDR3 consists of 15 residues. CDR1 and CDR2 from the germline V gene are WNHNN and SYGVQD (reference sequence). V dropped 3 bases and J dropped 10; count of bases not matched to a gene: 8.